This T cell receptor (beta chain) was found in a study of Graves' ophthalmopathy and Graves' hyperthyroidism. The germline CDR1 and CDR2 sequences are MDHEN and SYDVKM. The V gene lost 10 bases and the J gene lost 7 bases, with 20 bases spanning the gap. The CDR3 length is 15 residues. Clinical symptoms and serum thyroxine were used for diagnosis; TRAb, thyroid ultrasound and orbital computed tomography were also relied on. The authors used Ficoll-Paque density gradient centrifugation to separate PBMCs. The input was around 10 ml of fresh peripheral blood. RNA served as the template for amplifying TCR beta CDR3 regions. Investigators did first-round RT-PCR with HTBI primers, then second-round multiplex PCR. Each CDR3 protein is one row after TCRdb ran MiXCR on the multiplex PCR reads. The profile shows almost 400,000 distinct CDR3 sequences, 18% of them singletons. Study results and limitations: Clonotypes were expanded in thyroid at above 0.001 frequency, and most also appeared in blood. Ophthalmopathy could be told apart from stable hyperthyroidism by a 13-signature model (under 90% sensitivity, about 80% specificity).

This clonotype was counted ten times or more. Its target is unknown. The receptor was isolated from a woman under 30 with Graves' ophthalmopathy. The sample was peripheral blood. The V and J genes are TRBV28 and TRBJ1-6, with D possibly TRBD1 on 5 matching bases. DNA for the CDR3: TGTGCCACCTTAACACAGGTTTCCAAGAATTCACCCCTCCACTTT. This translates into CATLTQVSKNSPLHF.